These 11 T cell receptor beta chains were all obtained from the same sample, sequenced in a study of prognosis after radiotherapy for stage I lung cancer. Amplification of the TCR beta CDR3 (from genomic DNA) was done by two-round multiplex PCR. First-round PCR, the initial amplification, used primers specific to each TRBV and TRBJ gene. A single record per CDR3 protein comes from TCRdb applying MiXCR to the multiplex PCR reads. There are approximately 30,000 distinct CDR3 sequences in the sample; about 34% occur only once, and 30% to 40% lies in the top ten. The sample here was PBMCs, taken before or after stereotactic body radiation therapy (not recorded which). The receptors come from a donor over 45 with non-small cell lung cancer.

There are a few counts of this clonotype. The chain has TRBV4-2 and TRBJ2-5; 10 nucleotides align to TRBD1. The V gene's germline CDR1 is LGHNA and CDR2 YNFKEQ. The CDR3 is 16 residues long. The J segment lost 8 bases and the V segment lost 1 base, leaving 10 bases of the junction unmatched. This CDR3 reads CASSQVNRDRGTTQYF. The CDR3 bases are TGTGCCAGCAGCCAAGTAAATCGGGACAGGGGAACAACCCAGTACTTC.

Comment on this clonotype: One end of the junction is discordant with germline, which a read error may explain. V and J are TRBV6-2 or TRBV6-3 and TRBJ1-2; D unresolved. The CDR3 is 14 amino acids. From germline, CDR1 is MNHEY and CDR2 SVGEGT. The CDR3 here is CASSYAPVTYGYAF. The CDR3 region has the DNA TGTGCCAGCAGTTACGCCCCGGTCACCTATGGCTACGCCTTC.

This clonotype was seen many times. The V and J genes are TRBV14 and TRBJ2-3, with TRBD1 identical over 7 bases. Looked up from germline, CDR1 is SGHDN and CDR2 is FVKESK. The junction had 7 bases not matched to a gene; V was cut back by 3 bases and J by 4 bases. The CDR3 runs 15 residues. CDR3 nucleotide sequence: TGTGCCAGCAGCCAGGAGACAGGGCCCGCAGATACGCAGTATTTT. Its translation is CASSQETGPADTQYF.

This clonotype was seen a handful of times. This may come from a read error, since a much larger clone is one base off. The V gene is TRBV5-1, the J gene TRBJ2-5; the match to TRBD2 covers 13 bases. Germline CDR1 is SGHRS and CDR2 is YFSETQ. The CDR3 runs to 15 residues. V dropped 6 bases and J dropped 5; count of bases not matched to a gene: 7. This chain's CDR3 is CASISGTSGTETQYF. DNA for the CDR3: TGCGCCAGCATCTCTGGGACTAGCGGGACGGAGACCCAGTACTTC. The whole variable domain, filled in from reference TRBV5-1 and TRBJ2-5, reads KAGVTQTPRYLIKTRGQQVTLSCSPISGHRSVSWYQQTPGQGLQFLFEYFSETQRNKGNFPGRFSGRQFSNSRSEMNVSTLELGDSALYLCASISGTSGTETQYFGPGTRLLVL.

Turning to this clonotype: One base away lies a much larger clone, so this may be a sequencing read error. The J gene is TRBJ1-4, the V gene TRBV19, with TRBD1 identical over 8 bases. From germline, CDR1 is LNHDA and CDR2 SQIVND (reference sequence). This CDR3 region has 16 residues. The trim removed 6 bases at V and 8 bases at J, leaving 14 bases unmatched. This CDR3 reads CASSPKERDRNEKLFF. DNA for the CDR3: TGTGCCAGTAGCCCTAAGGAGCGGGACAGGAACGAAAAACTGTTTTTT.

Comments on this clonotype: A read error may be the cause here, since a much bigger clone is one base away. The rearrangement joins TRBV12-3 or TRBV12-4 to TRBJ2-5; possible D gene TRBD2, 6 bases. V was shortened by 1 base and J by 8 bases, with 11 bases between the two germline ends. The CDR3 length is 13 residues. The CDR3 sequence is CASSLGWGDTQYF. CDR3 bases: TGTGCCAGCAGTTTAGGGTGGGGGGATACCCAGTACTTC.

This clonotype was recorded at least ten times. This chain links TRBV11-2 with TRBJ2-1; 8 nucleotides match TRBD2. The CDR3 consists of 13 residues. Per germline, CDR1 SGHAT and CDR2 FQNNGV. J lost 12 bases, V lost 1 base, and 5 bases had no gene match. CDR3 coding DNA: TGTGCCAGCAGCTTAGGCGGGGCGGGGGGGCAGTTCTTC. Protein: CASSLGGAGGQFF.

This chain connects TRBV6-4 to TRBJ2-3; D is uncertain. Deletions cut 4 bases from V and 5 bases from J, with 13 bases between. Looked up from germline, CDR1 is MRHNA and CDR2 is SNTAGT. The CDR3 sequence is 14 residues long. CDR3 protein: CASSALASGDTQYF. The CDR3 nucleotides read TGTGCCAGCAGTGCATTGGCATCAGGAGATACGCAGTATTTT.

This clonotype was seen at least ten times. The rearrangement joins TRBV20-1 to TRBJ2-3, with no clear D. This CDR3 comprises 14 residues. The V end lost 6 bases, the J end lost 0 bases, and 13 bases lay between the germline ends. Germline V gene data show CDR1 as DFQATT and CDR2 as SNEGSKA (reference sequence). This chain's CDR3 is CSARVGTSTDTQYF. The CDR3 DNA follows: TGCAGTGCCCGGGTGGGAACTAGCACAGATACGCAGTATTTT.

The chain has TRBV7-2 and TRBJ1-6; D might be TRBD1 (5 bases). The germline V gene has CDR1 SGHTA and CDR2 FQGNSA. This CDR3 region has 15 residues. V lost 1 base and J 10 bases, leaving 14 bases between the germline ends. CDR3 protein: CASSLEVGGGSPLHF. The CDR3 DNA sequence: TGTGCCAGCAGCTTAGAAGTCGGGGGAGGATCACCCCTCCACTTT.

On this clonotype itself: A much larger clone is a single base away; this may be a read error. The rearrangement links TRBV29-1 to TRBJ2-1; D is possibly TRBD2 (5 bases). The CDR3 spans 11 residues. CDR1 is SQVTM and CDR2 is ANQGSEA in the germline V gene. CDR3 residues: CIVAGSGEQFF. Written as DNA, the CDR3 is TGCATCGTTGCCGGCAGCGGTGAGCAGTTCTTC.